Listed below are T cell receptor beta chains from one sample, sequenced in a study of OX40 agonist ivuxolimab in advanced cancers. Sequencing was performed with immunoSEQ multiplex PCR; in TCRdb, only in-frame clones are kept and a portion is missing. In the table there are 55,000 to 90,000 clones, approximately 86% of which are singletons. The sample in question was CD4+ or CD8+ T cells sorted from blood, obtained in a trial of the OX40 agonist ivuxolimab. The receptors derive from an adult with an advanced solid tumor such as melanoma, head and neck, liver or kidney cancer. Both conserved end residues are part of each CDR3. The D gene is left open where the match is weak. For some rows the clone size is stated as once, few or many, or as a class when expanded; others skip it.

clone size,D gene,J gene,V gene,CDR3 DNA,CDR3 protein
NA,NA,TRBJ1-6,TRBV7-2,TGTGCCAGCAGCTTGGTCGTGGGGGCCCATAATTCACCCCTCCACTTT,CASSLVVGAHNSPLHF
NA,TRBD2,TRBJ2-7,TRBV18,TGTGCCAGCTCACCCGGCCAAGCGGGAGGGCCCTACGAGCAGTACTTC,CASSPGQAGGPYEQYF
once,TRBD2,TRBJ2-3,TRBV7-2,TGTGCCAGCAGCTCTAGCGGCACTAAATCAGATACGCAGTATTTT,CASSSSGTKSDTQYF
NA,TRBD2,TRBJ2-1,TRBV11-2,TGTGCCAGCAGCCAAGGGAGTGGGGGACTAGCTCCCTACAATGAGCAGTTCTTC,CASSQGSGGLAPYNEQFF
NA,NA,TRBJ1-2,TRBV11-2,TGTGCCAGCAGCTTAGGGTCCAGGGTTAGAGCTAACTATGGCTACACCTTC,CASSLGSRVRANYGYTF
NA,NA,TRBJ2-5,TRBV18,TGTGCCAGCTCACCACCGTCAAAGACTAGGGGGGAGACCCAGTACTTC,CASSPPSKTRGETQYF
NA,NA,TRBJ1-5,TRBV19,TGTGCCAGTAGTATGGGCAGGGGTTGGGGGTCTCTGGGCAATCAGCCCCAGCATTTT,CASSMGRGWGSLGNQPQHF
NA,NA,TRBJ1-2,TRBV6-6,TGTGCCAGCATCCCTTCGGGGGACTATGGCTACACCTTC,CASIPSGDYGYTF
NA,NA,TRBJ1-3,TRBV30,TGTGCCTGGACGAGGGGACGGAACTCTGGAAACACCGTATATTTT,CAWTRGRNSGNTVYF
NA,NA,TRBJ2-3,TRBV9,TGTGCCAGCAGCGTAGACTTTAGCACAGATACGCAGTATTTT,CASSVDFSTDTQYF
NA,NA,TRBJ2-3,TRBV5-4,TGTGCCCCCAGTCGGGGGCAGGAACCCACAGATACGCAGTATTTT,CAPSRGQEPTDTQYF
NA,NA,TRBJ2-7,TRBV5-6,TGTGCCAGCAGCTTGGGCCGGGACACATACGAGCAGTACTTC,CASSLGRDTYEQYF
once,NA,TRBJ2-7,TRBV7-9,TGTGCCAGCAGCTTAACCTACGAGCAGTACTTC,CASSLTYEQYF
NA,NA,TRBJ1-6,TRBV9,TGTGCCAGCAGCGTAGAGGGGCAGGGAGATTCACCCCTCCACTTT,CASSVEGQGDSPLHF
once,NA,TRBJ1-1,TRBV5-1,TGCGCCAGCAGCTCCCAAGTGGCGAACACTGAAGCTTTCTTT,CASSSQVANTEAFF
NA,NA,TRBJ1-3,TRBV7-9,TGTGCCAGCGGAGACTCTGGAAACACCATATATTTT,CASGDSGNTIYF
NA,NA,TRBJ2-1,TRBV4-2,TGTGCCAGCAGCCAACCCGGTAGGGACAATGAGCAGTTCTTC,CASSQPGRDNEQFF
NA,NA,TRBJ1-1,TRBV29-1,TGCAGCGTTGAAAGGGTCATGAACACTGAAGCTTTCTTT,CSVERVMNTEAFF
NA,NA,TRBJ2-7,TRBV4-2,TGTGCCAGCAGCCAAGATTGGGACGTAAGGAGTGAGCAGTACTTC,CASSQDWDVRSEQYF
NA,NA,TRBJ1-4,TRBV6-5,TGTGCCAGCAGTTACTCCCGGACAGATAATAATGAAAAACTGTTTTTT,CASSYSRTDNNEKLFF